These 4 T cell receptor beta chains share one sample of origin, sequenced in a study of T cell responses to AZD1222 COVID-19 vaccine. Assay used: immunoSEQ multiplex PCR; TCRdb lists only in-frame clones, some missing. Of about 82,000 clones listed, about 80% are singletons. The sample was peripheral blood, taken 28 days after the second AZD1222 dose. The origin of the receptors is an adult who received the AZD1222 COVID-19 vaccine.

J is TRBJ2-7 and V is TRBV30; D remains ambiguous. Germline V gene sequence: CDR1 GTSNPN, CDR2 SVGIG (reference sequence). Trimming stripped 4 bases from V and 2 bases from J, with 12 bases between. This CDR3 spans 13 amino acids. The CDR3 nucleotides read TGTGCCTGGACCTCTGGCACCACCTACGAGCAGTACTTC. This gives the protein CAWTSGTTYEQYF.

This clone came up many times. This CDR3 is CASLTGDGYTF. CDR3 DNA: TGTGCCAGCTTGACAGGTGATGGCTACACCTTC. The chain is built from TRBV12-3 or TRBV12-4 and TRBJ1-2; weak D call: TRBD1 (6 bases). The V end was cut by 8 bases, the J end by 6 bases, with 10 bases between. This CDR3 is 11 amino acids long.

V and J are TRBV18 and TRBJ2-4; TRBD2 might be the D (6 bases). Germline V CDR1 and CDR2: KGHSH, LQKENI. The CDR3 loop spans 17 amino acids. Trimming shortened V by 3 bases and J by 0 bases, and 15 bases separated the two germline ends. The chain's CDR3 is CASSPRSGDIAKNIQYF. The CDR3 DNA is TGTGCCAGCTCACCTCGTAGCGGAGACATAGCCAAAAACATTCAGTACTTC.

This sequence joins TRBV7-2 and TRBJ2-1; 11 nucleotides match TRBD2. The CDR3 has 15 amino acids. Germline trimming cut 2 bases from V and 7 bases from J; bases unmatched to any gene: 4. The V gene's germline CDR1 is SGHTA and CDR2 FQGNSA. DNA for the CDR3: TGTGCCAGCAGCTTAATGCGGACTAGCGGGAATGAGCAGTTCTTC. It yields the protein CASSLMRTSGNEQFF.